The 14 T cell receptor beta chains below all came from one sample that was sequenced in a study of radiation and T cells in renal cell carcinoma. Sample time point: blood 4 weeks post-SBRT, at nephrectomy. Treatment in this sample: 15 Gy SBRT to primary tumor, nephrectomy 4 weeks later. Profiled with immunoSEQ multiplex PCR; TCRdb holds only in-frame clones, not every one. The data hold 80,000 or so clones, with around 89% observed a single time. The input for sequencing was blood, taken from a patient whose treatment included radiotherapy and nephrectomy. These receptors came from a woman between 65 and 79 years old with renal cell carcinoma.

This chain links TRBV5-4 with TRBJ2-5; D may correspond to TRBD1 or TRBD2 (6 bases each). The CDR3 has 15 residues. Trimming removed 2 bases at V and 5 bases at J, with 16 bases between. The germline gives CDR1 SGHNT, CDR2 YYREEE (reference sequence). This CDR3 is CASSFPGAQSETQYF. The CDR3, as DNA: TGTGCCAGCAGCTTCCCGGGGGCCCAATCTGAGACCCAGTACTTC.

This clone appeared once. This sequence joins TRBV27 and TRBJ2-7, with D perhaps being TRBD1 or TRBD2 (5 bases each). Trimming pared 1 base from V and 6 bases from J, leaving 10 bases between. Germline V gene lookup returns CDR1 MNHEY and CDR2 SMNVEV (reference sequence). CDR3 length equals 13 residues. The CDR3 sequence is CASSLWDGGEQYF. Here the CDR3 DNA reads TGTGCCAGCAGTTTATGGGACGGAGGCGAGCAGTACTTC.

The chain recombines TRBV7-9 with TRBJ1-2; unclear D gene. The V end lost 4 bases, the J end lost 0 bases, and 15 bases lay between the germline ends. The CDR3 extends over 16 amino acids. Germline CDR1 reads SEHNR; CDR2 reads FQNEAQ (reference sequence). CDR3 sequence reads: CASSSTVLTPNYGYTF. CDR3 nucleotide sequence: TGTGCCAGCAGCTCTACAGTCTTGACGCCTAACTATGGCTACACCTTC.

The V gene is TRBV19, the J gene TRBJ2-7; TRBD2 matches 10 bases. Germline-derived CDR1 and CDR2 are LNHDA and SQIVND (reference sequence). This CDR3 is 14 amino acids long. V was clipped by 6 bases and J by 0 bases; unmatched bases: 2. The CDR3 loop is CASRERGGSYEQYF. CDR3 DNA: TGTGCCAGTAGGGAGCGGGGGGGCTCCTACGAGCAGTACTTC. Full variable domain (rest looked up from reference TRBV19 and TRBJ2-7): DGGITQSPKYLFRKEGQNVTLSCEQNLNHDAMYWYRQDPGQGLRLIYYSQIVNDFQKGDIAEGYSVSREKKESFPLTVTSAQKNPTAFYLCASRERGGSYEQYFGPGTRLTVT.

V usage is TRBV2 and J usage is TRBJ1-2, with 9 bases that match TRBD1. CDR1 is SNHLY, CDR2 FYNNEI, per germline. The CDR3 has 16 residues. V dropped 7 bases and J dropped 7; count of bases not matched to a gene: 16. The CDR3 DNA sequence: TGTGCCAGCAAGAACGGGCTTCCGGGACAGGGCTCTGGCTACACCTTC. It yields the protein CASKNGLPGQGSGYTF.

The J gene is TRBJ2-1, the V gene TRBV7-8; 12 bases map to TRBD2. V lost 1 base, J lost 9 bases, and 10 bases stayed unmatched. This CDR3 contains 17 residues. From germline, CDR1 is SGHVS and CDR2 FQNEAQ. CDR3 nucleotide sequence: TGTGCCAGCAGCTTAGTTGTCGGACTAGCGGGGATGGTTGAGCAGTTCTTC. Translated: CASSLVVGLAGMVEQFF.

The rearrangement uses TRBV28 and TRBJ2-7; TRBD1 might be the D (6 bases). Germline CDR1 is MDHEN and CDR2 is SYDVKM. CDR3 size: 14 residues. V shed 6 bases and J shed 4 bases, with 16 bases lying between them. The CDR3 nucleotides read TGTGCCAGCAGATCACAGGGTACGAGATACGAGCAGTACTTC. Translation: CASRSQGTRYEQYF.

V gene TRBV30 combines with J gene TRBJ1-2, with 8 nucleotides matching TRBD1. The CDR3 length is 15 residues. The ends lost 0 bases at V and 7 bases at J; junction bases unmatched: 10. The V gene's germline CDR1 is GTSNPN and CDR2 SVGIG (reference sequence). CDR3 loop: CAWSVLSAGGVGYTF. CDR3 DNA: TGTGCCTGGAGTGTACTTTCCGCAGGGGGCGTTGGCTACACCTTC.

The chain is built from TRBV28 and TRBJ2-3; D ambiguous. The CDR3 spans 15 residues. The ends were cut back, 5 bases at V and 1 base at J, with 13 bases in the middle. Per germline, CDR1 MDHEN and CDR2 SYDVKM. The CDR3 DNA follows: TGTGCCAGCAGTAATTCCGGAACAGGCACAGATACGCAGTATTTT. It is translated as CASSNSGTGTDTQYF.

V and J are TRBV9 and TRBJ1-1; 8 bases map to TRBD1. The ends lost 3 bases at V and 1 base at J; junction bases unmatched: 11. The CDR3 has 17 amino acids. CDR1 and CDR2 (germline): SGDLS, YYNGEE. Written as DNA, the CDR3 is TGTGCCAGCAGCGACCGACAGGGGCTTCTTTCGAACACTGAAGCTTTCTTT. This gives the protein CASSDRQGLLSNTEAFF.

V usage is TRBV6-5 and J usage is TRBJ2-5, with D perhaps matching TRBD1 (6 bases). The CDR3 consists of 13 residues. Germline CDR1 and CDR2: MNHEY and SVGAGI. V shed 6 bases and J shed 4 bases, with 12 bases lying between them. The CDR3 sequence: CASSRGHGETQYF. In DNA form, the CDR3 reads TGTGCCAGCAGCAGGGGACATGGAGAGACCCAGTACTTC.

The V call is TRBV6-1, the J call TRBJ2-1, with no clear D. V was cut by 8 bases and J by 0 bases, with 5 bases left in between. CDR1 and CDR2 from the germline V gene are MNHNS and SASEGT. The CDR3 totals 12 residues. The CDR3 reads CASGISYNEQFF. For the CDR3, the DNA is TGTGCCAGCGGAATCTCCTACAATGAGCAGTTCTTC.

This clone was recorded once. This chain joins TRBV30 and TRBJ2-3; 12 bases align to TRBD2. Trimming removed 3 bases from V and 5 bases from J; junction bases left unmatched: 0. CDR1 and CDR2 from the germline V gene are GTSNPN and SVGIG (reference sequence). CDR3 size: 13 residues. CDR3 in amino acids: CAWRTSGGDTQYF. CDR3 sequence (DNA): TGTGCCTGGAGGACTAGCGGGGGAGATACGCAGTATTTT.

The chain combines TRBV5-5 with TRBJ2-5; D gene unclear. This CDR3 comprises 13 residues. Germline CDR1 is SGHKS and CDR2 is YYEKEE (reference sequence). Between the trimmed V and J ends, which lost 1 base and 13 bases, there was a span of 17 bases. CDR3 protein: CASSLLVGGAGYF. The CDR3 nucleotides are TGTGCCAGCAGCTTGTTAGTAGGCGGAGCCGGGTACTTC.